Each of the 15 T cell receptor beta chains below was sequenced from the same sample in a study of blood T cell repertoires in COVID-19. Clones were sequenced by immunoSEQ multiplex PCR, and TCRdb holds only the in-frame ones, with some missing. Of around 100,000 clones listed, more than 75% are singletons. The specimen sequenced was peripheral blood. The receptors shown here come from a human donor in a cohort sampled during active COVID-19.

The chain has TRBV2 and TRBJ1-1; D possibly corresponds to TRBD1 (5 bases). This CDR3 region has 15 residues. Germline V gives CDR1 SNHLY, CDR2 FYNNEI. The V gene lost 1 base and the J gene lost 8 bases, with 17 bases spanning the gap. CDR3 coding DNA: TGTGCCAGCAGTGAAGTGGCAGGGTCCTCGGCCGAAGCTTTCTTT. Translation: CASSEVAGSSAEAFF. The whole variable domain, remainder taken from reference TRBV2 and TRBJ1-1, is EPEVTQTPSHQVTQMGQEVILRCVPISNHLYFYWYRQILGQKVEFLVSFYNNEISEKSEIFDDQFSVERPDGSNFTLKIRSTKLEDSAMYFCASSEVAGSSAEAFFGQGTRLTVV.

The chain combines TRBV6-2 or TRBV6-3 with TRBJ1-5; TRBD1 matches at 11 bases. The CDR3 length is 17 residues. Trimming removed 0 bases from V and 2 bases from J; junction bases left unmatched: 3. The germline V gene has CDR1 MNHEY and CDR2 SVGEGT. The CDR3 spells CASSYSGQGVGNQPQHF. CDR3 DNA: TGTGCCAGCAGTTACTCGGGACAGGGGGTAGGCAATCAGCCCCAGCATTTT.

The chain carries TRBV2 and TRBJ2-1; 9 positions agree with TRBD2. There are 12 residues in the CDR3. The V gene's germline CDR1 is SNHLY and CDR2 FYNNEI. The V gene end was trimmed by 7 bases and the J gene end by 6 bases; junction bases not matched to a gene: 1. The CDR3 is CASTTSGNEQFF. The CDR3 nucleotides read TGTGCCAGCACGACTAGCGGCAATGAGCAGTTCTTC.

V gene TRBV6-5 combines with J gene TRBJ1-2; a possible D gene is TRBD1 (5 bases). The V gene's germline CDR1 is MNHEY and CDR2 SVGAGI. The CDR3 totals 14 residues. V shed 0 bases and J shed 5 bases, with 10 bases lying between them. CDR3 sequence: CASSYSRAGYGYTF. The DNA for the CDR3 is TGTGCCAGCAGTTACTCTAGGGCAGGGTATGGCTACACCTTC.

The V call is TRBV6-5, the J call TRBJ2-5, with 8 bases matching TRBD1. The V and J ends lost 4 bases and 7 bases, in that order; junction bases with no gene match: 14. Looked up from germline, CDR1 is MNHEY and CDR2 is SVGAGI. The CDR3 covers 16 residues. The CDR3 DNA reads TGTGCCAGCAGTTCTCATCAGACAGGGGTGCTGGGGACCCAGTACTTC. Translating gives CASSSHQTGVLGTQYF.

This chain uses TRBV7-9 with TRBJ2-7; 10 bases fit TRBD2. The germline V gene encodes CDR1 SEHNR and CDR2 FQNEAQ (reference sequence). The CDR3 extends over 17 amino acids. Trimming took 5 bases from V and 2 from J; bases not matched to a gene: 12. CDR3 sequence: CASSLNPPGLATYEQYF. The DNA of the CDR3 is TGTGCCAGCAGCCTTAACCCTCCGGGACTAGCGACCTACGAGCAGTACTTC.

The CDR3 nucleotides are TGTGCCAGCAGCTTTTTCGGGACAGGGATTGGCTACACCTTC. It specifies CASSFFGTGIGYTF. The chain uses TRBV11-3 and TRBJ1-2, with 9 bases aligning to TRBD1. The ends lost 3 bases at V and 7 bases at J; junction bases unmatched: 6. The CDR3 has 14 amino acids. Germline CDR1 and CDR2: SGHNT and YENEEA.

The V gene is TRBV7-9, the J gene TRBJ1-2; 9 positions match TRBD1. The CDR3 sequence is 12 residues long. Germline loops: CDR1 SEHNR, CDR2 FQNEAQ (reference sequence). The J segment lost 6 bases and the V segment lost 9 bases, leaving 5 bases of the junction unmatched. As DNA, the CDR3 is TGTGCCAGTACTGACAGGGGGGATGGCTACACCTTC. Translation: CASTDRGDGYTF.

V usage is TRBV7-2 and J usage is TRBJ2-2; 11 nucleotides match TRBD2. This CDR3 comprises 15 residues. Germline values: CDR1 SGHTA, CDR2 FQGNSA. Trimming at V came to 6 bases and at J to 5 bases, leaving 5 bases not matched to a gene. CDR3 bases: TGTGCCAGCAGACCTACTAGCGGGAGTACCGGGGAGCTGTTTTTT. This gives the protein CASRPTSGSTGELFF.

The V gene is TRBV18, the J gene TRBJ1-1; D uncertain. The germline V and J ends were trimmed by 3 bases and 5 bases, with 13 bases remaining between them. Germline V gives CDR1 KGHSH, CDR2 LQKENI. There are 14 residues in the CDR3. The CDR3 loop is CASSPTPTQTEAFF. CDR3 in DNA: TGTGCCAGCTCACCGACACCTACACAAACTGAAGCTTTCTTT.

This clone came up once. The chain links TRBV5-5 to TRBJ2-6, with 10 nucleotides matching TRBD2. The germline CDR1 and CDR2 sequences are SGHKS and YYEKEE (reference sequence). The CDR3 length is 19 residues. Trimming at V came to 4 bases and at J to 1 base, leaving 11 bases not matched to a gene. The CDR3 reads CASSPLAGGALSGANVLTF. CDR3 bases: TGTGCCAGCAGCCCTTTAGCGGGAGGAGCTCTGTCTGGGGCCAACGTCCTGACTTTC.

The chain uses TRBV4-3 and TRBJ2-1; possibly TRBD1 for D (5 bases). This CDR3 is 14 amino acids long. V was clipped by 4 bases and J by 4 bases, with 11 bases between them. Germline V gene data show CDR1 as LGHNA and CDR2 as YSLEER. The CDR3 loop reads CASSRQDSYNEQFF. CDR3 DNA: TGCGCCAGCAGCCGCCAAGACAGTTACAATGAGCAGTTCTTC.

The chain recombines TRBV6-7 with TRBJ2-7; 10 bases fit TRBD1. TRBV6-7 is known as an ORF, though its function is uncertain. The CDR3 runs 15 residues. V shed 3 bases and J 2 bases; nucleotides not matched to a gene: 4. The CDR3 DNA sequence: TGTGCCAGCAGTTATATGGGACAGGGGCCCTACGAGCAGTACTTC. It yields the protein CASSYMGQGPYEQYF.

The chain links TRBV11-3 to TRBJ1-3; D is possibly TRBD1 (6 bases). The length of the CDR3 is 16 residues. Germline V gene data show CDR1 as SGHNT and CDR2 as YENEEA. Trimming shortened V by 3 bases and J by 2 bases, and 14 bases separated the two germline ends. The CDR3 is CASSLGRQAAGNTIYF. DNA for the CDR3: TGTGCCAGCAGCTTGGGACGACAGGCCGCTGGAAACACCATATATTTT. The entire variable domain, with the rest obtained from reference TRBV11-3 and TRBJ1-3, is as follows: EAGVVQSPRYKIIEKKQPVAFWCNPISGHNTLYWYLQNLGQGPELLIRYENEEAVDDSQLPKDRFSAERLKGVDSTLKIQPAELGDSAVYLCASSLGRQAAGNTIYFGEGSWLTVV.

The genes are TRBV19 and TRBJ2-1, with 8 bases identical to TRBD2. The CDR3 runs to 15 residues. CDR1 and CDR2 (germline): LNHDA, SQIVND (reference sequence). With V trimmed by 5 bases and J by 7 bases, 10 bases remained unmatched. Here the CDR3 DNA reads TGTGCCAGTAGTCAACCGGGGGGGCCGAGAAATGAGCAGTTCTTC. It encodes CASSQPGGPRNEQFF.